The clone carrying this T cell receptor (beta chain) was seen repeatedly, ten times or more. The target antigen is unknown. This record belongs to a study of neurological immune-mediated disorders. General study findings and limits: Across subjects, no CDR3 amino acid sequence appeared in expanded clones of more than one subject, a finding that suggested private repertoires in all groups. HTLV-1-associated myelopathy had the most TCR clonal expansion, whereas multiple sclerosis had the least (lower than in healthy controls).

Synthesis of cDNA was carried out by template-switch 5'RACE. The reaction used 10-nucleotide random UMIs. In TCRdb, the 5' RACE reads were re-called with MiXCR into one record per CDR3 protein. Of tens of thousands of distinct CDR3 sequences in the sample, 20% to 30% were seen once. Time point described: technical triplicate 2. Unsorted libraries were prepared from 2 million PBMCs that had been stored at -80 C. Material for sequencing was PBMCs. This sequence originates from a man aged 55-75 years with HTLV-1-associated myelopathy (HAM/TSP).

DNA for the CDR3: TGTGCCAGCAGCTTCAGGGTAGAAGGCTACACCTTC. It translates to CASSFRVEGYTF. J is TRBJ1-2 and V is TRBV5-4; possible D gene TRBD1, 5 bases. There are 12 residues in the CDR3. The germline CDR1 and CDR2 sequences are SGHNT and YYREEE (reference sequence). With 2 bases removed from V and 8 bases from J, the gap between germline ends came to 10 bases.